This passage covers 7 T cell receptor beta chains from one sample sequenced in a study of blood T cell repertoires in COVID-19. Only in-frame clones appear in the TCRdb table, and some are missing; sequencing was by immunoSEQ multiplex PCR. The table includes about 310,000 clones, around 90% detected once. The source material was peripheral blood. These receptor sequences come from a young man with active or convalescent COVID-19.

The chain combines TRBV28 with TRBJ2-7; 9 bases are a match to TRBD1. V trimming: 6 bases; J trimming: 4 bases; junction bases outside the gene matches: 10. Germline CDR1 and CDR2: MDHEN and SYDVKM. This CDR3 is built from 15 residues. CDR3 coding DNA: TGTGCCAGCAGGGGGGACAGGGTCAGGTATTACGAGCAGTACTTC. Its protein is CASRGDRVRYYEQYF.

This chain uses TRBV14 with TRBJ2-1; 13 bases fit TRBD2. V dropped 0 bases and J dropped 8; count of bases not matched to a gene: 4. Germline V gives CDR1 SGHDN, CDR2 FVKESK. This CDR3 spans 16 amino acids. DNA of the CDR3: TGTGCCAGCAGCCAAGATAGGACTAGCGGGAGTTATGAGCAGTTCTTC. It codes for CASSQDRTSGSYEQFF.

The J gene is TRBJ2-1, the V gene TRBV5-1, with 8 bases aligning to TRBD2. V was pared by 4 bases and J by 0 bases, with 9 bases of the junction left unmatched. The CDR3 extends over 17 amino acids. Germline V gene data show CDR1 as SGHRS and CDR2 as YFSETQ. CDR3 nucleotides: TGCGCCAGCAGCACGCGACCGAGCGGGAGCTCCTACAATGAGCAGTTCTTC. This sequence encodes CASSTRPSGSSYNEQFF.

The gene calls are TRBV5-1 and TRBJ1-1, with a weak D call TRBD1 (5 bases). Per the germline V gene, CDR1 is SGHRS and CDR2 is YFSETQ. This CDR3 is built from 16 residues. V dropped 0 bases and J dropped 3 bases, with 15 bases sitting between them. The CDR3 coding sequence is TGCGCCAGCAGCTTGGACCCAAGGGGCATTGACACTGAAGCTTTCTTT. Protein: CASSLDPRGIDTEAFF.

The chain is built from TRBV27 and TRBJ2-7; TRBD2 is a possible D gene (5 bases). Germline-derived CDR1 and CDR2 are MNHEY and SMNVEV (reference sequence). The length of the CDR3 is 13 residues. With 3 bases removed from V and 0 bases from J, the gap between germline ends came to 6 bases. The CDR3 DNA reads as TGTGCCAGCAGTTTGCGGGCCTCCTACGAGCAGTACTTC. The encoded protein is CASSLRASYEQYF.

V is TRBV3-1 (or the pseudogene TRBV3-2) and J is TRBJ2-7; the D is unclear. Trimming pared 4 bases from V and 3 bases from J, leaving 16 bases between. The CDR3 runs to 15 residues. CDR1 LGHDT and CDR2 YNNKEL come from the germline V gene (reference sequence). The CDR3: CASSPRLISNYEQYF. CDR3 nucleotide sequence: TGTGCCAGCAGCCCCCGACTTATTTCAAACTACGAGCAGTACTTC.

This clone was detected only a few times. The V call is TRBV11-1, the J call TRBJ2-1; 7 bases are a match to TRBD1. Germline lookup yields CDR1 SGHAT and CDR2 FQDESV (reference sequence). The CDR3 sequence is 14 residues long. V was pared by 8 bases and J by 10 bases, with 14 bases of the junction left unmatched. The CDR3 DNA sequence: TGTGCCAGCGTTTTAGACAGGGCTTTCGGGGAGCAGTTCTTC. The encoded protein is CASVLDRAFGEQFF.